This T cell receptor beta chain was recorded in a study of T cell repertoires in cytomegalovirus infection. Study in general: Indications came from public TCR beta signatures; they pointed to CMV infection and to a matching HLA type.

The CDR3 sequence is 14 residues long. The V gene's germline CDR1 is MNHEY and CDR2 SVGEGT. Trimming took 5 bases from V and 3 from J, leaving 11 bases between them. Regarding this clonotype: Its target is unknown.

General observations from the study: Adding up the frequency of public TCR beta families identified people who carried CMV plus the relevant HLA.

TCRdb re-called the reads through MiXCR, storing one row per CDR3 protein. The profile shows around 740,000 distinct CDR3 sequences, 35% to 40% of them singletons. The V call is TRBV6-2 or TRBV6-3, the J call TRBJ1-5, with D perhaps matching TRBD1 (6 bases). The sample taken for sequencing was PBMCs. The sequence was obtained from a human donor in good health (CMV status not recorded). Some clones in this sample may be carry-over from other donors' samples. For the CDR3, the DNA is TGTGCCAGCAGTGATAGGGGGTTCAATCAGCCCCAGCATTTT. Translated, it gives CASSDRGFNQPQHF.